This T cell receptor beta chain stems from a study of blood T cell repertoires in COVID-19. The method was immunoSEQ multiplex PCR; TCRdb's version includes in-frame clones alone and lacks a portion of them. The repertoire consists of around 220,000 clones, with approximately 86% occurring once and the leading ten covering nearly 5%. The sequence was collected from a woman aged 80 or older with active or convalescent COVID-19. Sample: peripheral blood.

CDR3 protein: CAISEGGTSALGYNEQFF. The CDR3 DNA reads TGTGCCATCAGTGAGGGCGGGACTAGCGCCCTGGGGTACAATGAGCAGTTCTTC. The chain links TRBV10-3 to TRBJ2-1, with 10 bases matching TRBD2. Germline V gives CDR1 ENHRY, CDR2 SYGVKD. This CDR3 comprises 18 residues. Losses at the gene ends were 2 bases for V and 4 bases for J; bases not matched to a gene: 11.